Presented here are 20 T cell receptor beta chains from one specimen sequenced in a study of blood T cell repertoires in COVID-19. The repertoire was sequenced with immunoSEQ multiplex PCR; TCRdb's copy has only in-frame clones and lacks some. There are more than 300,000 clones in the sample; about 92% occur only once, and approximately 17% lies in the top ten. Material for sequencing was PBMCs or T cells enriched from blood (not recorded which). All receptors come from a woman aged 25 to 45 who had recovered from COVID-19.

The CDR3 DNA follows: TGTGCCAGCAGCTTGCGAACGGGGAGCTCCTACGAGCAGTACTTC. It translates to CASSLRTGSSYEQYF. The chain couples TRBV5-4 to TRBJ2-7, with D possibly matching TRBD2 (5 bases). The CDR3 is 15 amino acids. V was pared by 1 base and J by 0 bases, with 11 bases between. The germline V gene encodes CDR1 SGHNT and CDR2 YYREEE (reference sequence).

The J gene is TRBJ1-2, the V gene TRBV6-1; TRBD1 aligns across 7 bases. Germline V gene data show CDR1 as MNHNS and CDR2 as SASEGT. CDR3 length: 13 amino acids. With 1 base clipped from V and 6 bases from J, the junction kept 2 bases outside the gene matches. The DNA of the CDR3 is TGTGCCAGCAGTGAAGTACAGGGGCATGGCTACACCTTC. Protein sequence: CASSEVQGHGYTF.

This sequence joins TRBV30 and TRBJ1-1, with 8 bases identical to TRBD1. Trimming took 3 bases from V and 7 from J; bases not matched to a gene: 4. There are 12 residues in the CDR3. The germline V gene encodes CDR1 GTSNPN and CDR2 SVGIG (reference sequence). CDR3 residues: CAWSTGGVEAFF. The CDR3 DNA follows: TGTGCCTGGAGCACAGGGGGTGTTGAAGCTTTCTTT.

The V and J genes are TRBV28 and TRBJ1-5, with 7 bases fitting TRBD1. Germline V lookup: CDR1 MDHEN, CDR2 SYDVKM. CDR3 length: 14 residues. J gave up 2 bases and V 5 bases, and 3 bases lay outside the gene matches. In DNA form, the CDR3 reads TGTGCCAGCAGTCACAGGGGCCGCAATCAGCCCCAGCATTTT. Translated, it gives CASSHRGRNQPQHF.

The chain uses TRBV21-1 and TRBJ2-7; the table calls TRBD2, which could not be checked here. TRBV21-1 is a pseudogene. This CDR3 region has 18 residues. CDR3 in amino acids: CASSPHERLAGNCYEQYF. Written as DNA, the CDR3 is TGTGCCAGCAGCCCCCACGAACGCTTAGCGGGAAATTGCTACGAGCAGTACTTC.

J is TRBJ2-1 and V is TRBV9; D is possibly TRBD2 (5 bases). This CDR3 has 13 amino acids. V was pared by 3 bases and J by 6 bases, with 10 bases between. CDR1 and CDR2 from the germline V gene are SGDLS and YYNGEE. CDR3 nucleotide sequence: TGTGCCAGCAGCGGTTTCGGGGTCAATGAGCAGTTCTTC. Translated, it gives CASSGFGVNEQFF.

This clone was seen more than once but under ten times. The rearrangement uses TRBV19 and TRBJ2-2; D remains unclear. This CDR3 is built from 14 residues. Deletions cut 1 base from V and 7 bases from J, with 10 bases between. Germline CDR1 reads LNHDA; CDR2 reads SQIVND (reference sequence). The CDR3, as DNA: TGTGCCAGTAGTATAGCGGTTCTGAGCGGGGAGCTGTTTTTT. Its translation: CASSIAVLSGELFF.

The chain uses TRBV5-1 and TRBJ1-1, with D tentatively TRBD1 (5 bases). This CDR3 comprises 15 residues. Germline loops: CDR1 SGHRS, CDR2 YFSETQ. The V end lost 0 bases, the J end lost 2 bases, and 11 bases lay between the germline ends. The CDR3 reads CASSLAKTVNTEAFF. The CDR3, as DNA: TGCGCCAGCAGCTTGGCGAAGACAGTAAACACTGAAGCTTTCTTT.

The J gene is TRBJ1-5, the V gene TRBV5-1, with D possibly matching TRBD1 (6 bases). Trimming removed 4 bases from V and 5 bases from J, with 13 bases in between. The CDR3 sequence is 14 residues long. Germline V CDR1 and CDR2: SGHRS, YFSETQ. The CDR3 sequence: CASSAGTQDQPQHF. CDR3 coding DNA: TGCGCCAGCAGCGCCGGGACACAGGATCAGCCCCAGCATTTT.

The rearrangement uses TRBV28 and TRBJ1-3; a weak D match, TRBD1 (5 bases). Trimming stripped 1 base from V and 2 bases from J, with 12 bases between. Germline values: CDR1 MDHEN, CDR2 SYDVKM. The CDR3 has 16 residues. CDR3 protein: CASSLYAGGAGNTIYF. CDR3 sequence (DNA): TGTGCCAGCAGTTTATATGCCGGGGGTGCTGGAAACACCATATATTTT.

The CDR3 reads CSVEPQGTEAFF. As DNA, the CDR3 is TGCAGCGTAGAGCCACAGGGAACTGAAGCTTTCTTT. The genes are TRBV29-1 and TRBJ1-1; D perhaps matches TRBD1 (6 bases). CDR1 is SQVTM, CDR2 ANQGSEA, per germline. V lost 6 bases and J lost 5, with 13 bases in between. This CDR3 is 12 amino acids long.

The chain combines TRBV7-9 with TRBJ1-6; D is unresolved. The CDR3 has 15 residues. CDR1 SEHNR and CDR2 FQNEAQ come from the germline V gene (reference sequence). Between the trimmed V and J ends, which lost 5 bases and 10 bases, there was a span of 18 bases. The CDR3, as DNA: TGTGCCAGCAGCCCGCGCCAGGATGGTTACTCACCCCTCCACTTT. It codes for CASSPRQDGYSPLHF.

The chain couples TRBV5-4 to TRBJ2-3; 15 bases map to TRBD2. This CDR3 has 18 residues. The V gene's germline CDR1 is SGHNT and CDR2 YYREEE (reference sequence). Losses at the gene ends were 2 bases for V and 3 bases for J; bases not matched to a gene: 7. Here the CDR3 reads CASSFGLAGGLGTDTQYF. CDR3 in DNA: TGTGCCAGCAGCTTCGGACTAGCGGGGGGGCTGGGGACAGATACGCAGTATTTT.

This rearrangement joins TRBV5-4 to TRBJ1-2; 7 bases line up with TRBD1. The CDR3 runs to 14 residues. Germline V gene lookup returns CDR1 SGHNT and CDR2 YYREEE (reference sequence). Trimming removed 4 bases from V and 7 bases from J; junction bases left unmatched: 10. This chain's CDR3 is CASSPGGGAGGYTF. The CDR3 coding sequence is TGTGCCAGCAGCCCGGGAGGGGGCGCGGGTGGCTACACCTTC.

The J gene is TRBJ2-1, the V gene TRBV6-2 or TRBV6-3, with 14 bases aligning to TRBD2. Per the germline V gene, CDR1 is MNHEY and CDR2 is SVGEGT. The CDR3 covers 15 residues. Trimming took 4 bases from V and 8 from J; bases not matched to a gene: 4. CDR3 sequence reads: CASSSTSGGADEQFF. CDR3 DNA sequence: TGTGCCAGCAGTTCGACTAGCGGGGGGGCCGATGAGCAGTTCTTC.

The chain uses TRBV18 and TRBJ2-7, with 8 positions matching TRBD1. Germline lookup yields CDR1 KGHSH and CDR2 LQKENI. V shed 5 bases and J 5 bases; nucleotides not matched to a gene: 8. The CDR3 is 14 residues long. In DNA form, the CDR3 reads TGTGCCAGCTCAGAAGACAGGGGAGCGGACGAGCAGTACTTC. It encodes CASSEDRGADEQYF. The variable domain in full, completed from reference TRBV18 and TRBJ2-7, reads NAGVMQNPRHLVRRRGQEARLRCSPMKGHSHVYWYRQLPEEGLKFMVYLQKENIIDESGMPKERFSAEFPKEGPSILRIQQVVRGDSAAYFCASSEDRGADEQYFGPGTRLTVT.

Here the CDR3 reads CASSELQGSYNEQFF. Written as DNA, the CDR3 is TGTGCCAGCAGTGAATTGCAGGGTTCTTACAATGAGCAGTTCTTC. The genes are TRBV2 and TRBJ2-1, with TRBD1 as a possible D gene (5 bases). Trimming stripped 2 bases from V and 4 bases from J, with 12 bases between. Germline lookup yields CDR1 SNHLY and CDR2 FYNNEI. The CDR3 covers 15 residues. Using reference TRBV2 and TRBJ2-1 for the parts outside the CDR3, the full variable domain is EPEVTQTPSHQVTQMGQEVILRCVPISNHLYFYWYRQILGQKVEFLVSFYNNEISEKSEIFDDQFSVERPDGSNFTLKIRSTKLEDSAMYFCASSELQGSYNEQFFGPGTRLTVL.

The gene calls are TRBV4-3 and TRBJ2-7; maybe TRBD1 (6 bases). The germline V and J ends were trimmed by 4 bases and 5 bases, with 12 bases remaining between them. Germline V lookup: CDR1 LGHNA, CDR2 YSLEER. The CDR3 spans 13 residues. In DNA form, the CDR3 reads TGCGCCAGCAGCCCTTCGCAGGGGCACGAGCAGTACTTC. Its protein is CASSPSQGHEQYF.

V gene TRBV11-2 combines with J gene TRBJ1-1; D uncertain. The CDR3 is 13 residues long. Germline lookup yields CDR1 SGHAT and CDR2 FQNNGV. Trimming pared 3 bases from V and 0 bases from J, leaving 5 bases between. The CDR3 DNA reads TGTGCCAGCAGCTTGATAGTGAACACTGAAGCTTTCTTT. This codes for CASSLIVNTEAFF.

V usage is TRBV27 and J usage is TRBJ1-4; a possible D gene is TRBD1 (5 bases). CDR1 and CDR2 (germline): MNHEY, SMNVEV (reference sequence). The CDR3 runs 16 residues. Trimming shortened V by 7 bases and J by 0 bases, and 15 bases separated the two germline ends. The CDR3, as DNA: TGTGCCAGCACCCTCCGGGGGGGTGCAACTAATGAAAAACTGTTTTTT. Its translation is CASTLRGGATNEKLFF.